The rows below give T cell receptor beta chains drawn from one sample of a study of T-cell reconstitution after alpha-beta-depleted transplantation in children. TCRdb re-called the PCR reads through MiXCR, storing one row per CDR3 protein. Of 330,000 or so distinct CDR3 sequences listed, 6.5% to 9% are singletons. The sequences come from peripheral blood, collected 360 days after TCRalphabeta/CD19-depleted stem cell transplant. These receptors originate from a female patient aged 2 to 10 who had a stem cell transplant for Fanconi anemia, so the T cells may come from the graft donor. Both conserved end residues are part of each CDR3. The order of the fields is CDR3 protein, CDR3 DNA, D gene, V gene, clone size, J gene. A D gene is named only where the DNA matches it firmly. Rows give clone size only sometimes, using once, few, many, or a class for an expanded clone.

CASGPGIYEQYF TGTGCCAGCGGACCGGGGATCTACGAGCAGTACTTC NA TRBV5-6 many TRBJ2-7
CASSYDSMWTGHGYTF TGTGCCAGCAGCTATGATTCAATGTGGACGGGACATGGCTACACCTTC NA TRBV7-9 NA TRBJ1-2
CATRAGGSGNEQFF TGTGCCACCAGAGCGGGGGGATCCGGCAATGAGCAGTTCTTC TRBD2 TRBV10-3 many TRBJ2-1
CASSVSLRTSGGTSSINEQYF TGTGCCAGCAGCGTAAGTTTGCGGACTAGCGGGGGGACCTCCTCGATCAACGAGCAGTACTTC TRBD2 TRBV9 few TRBJ2-7
CSVEDIPGQGYNEQFF TGCAGCGTTGAAGATATACCGGGACAGGGCTACAATGAGCAGTTCTTC TRBD1 TRBV29-1 many TRBJ2-1
CSVAEQFF TGCAGTGTGGCTGAGCAGTTCTTC NA TRBV20-1 many TRBJ2-1
CATSRTDLGTAEETQYF TGTGCCACCAGCAGAACCGACCTAGGGACAGCTGAAGAGACCCAGTACTTC TRBD1 TRBV15 many TRBJ2-5
CSARPAGLYEQYF TGCAGTGCTAGACCAGCGGGACTCTACGAGCAGTACTTC TRBD2 TRBV20-1 many TRBJ2-7
CASSRGGTYNEQFF TGCGCCAGCAGTCGGGGTGGGACCTACAATGAGCAGTTCTTC NA TRBV5-1 many TRBJ2-1
CARGSGLREFLYGYTF TGTGCCAGGGGCTCCGGGCTCAGGGAGTTCCTCTATGGCTACACCTTC NA TRBV25-1 once TRBJ1-2
CASSLGGTPTIYF TGCGCCAGCAGCCTGGGGGGAACTCCCACCATATATTTT NA TRBV5-1 few TRBJ1-3
CASSSGTGITGKLFF TGTGCCAGCTCATCTGGGACAGGGATAACTGGAAAACTGTTTTTT TRBD1 TRBV18 few TRBJ1-4
CASSLKVLRTKTPYEQYF TGTGCCAGCAGCTTAAAAGTTTTAAGGACCAAAACCCCCTACGAGCAGTACTTC NA TRBV7-8 few TRBJ2-7
CSANIQGAGEQYF TGCAGTGCTAATATCCAGGGGGCGGGTGAGCAGTACTTC TRBD1 TRBV20-1 many TRBJ2-7
CASSLSRRDMDTQYF TGTGCCAGCAGCCTGTCTAGGCGTGATATGGATACGCAGTATTTT NA TRBV11-2 many TRBJ2-3
CARVLPGLPSTIYF TGTGCCAGAGTACTTCCGGGACTCCCTAGCACCATATATTTT NA TRBV7-4 few TRBJ1-3
CASSQGREVYGYTF TGCGCCAGCAGCCAGGGACGGGAAGTCTATGGCTACACCTTC NA TRBV4-3 few TRBJ1-2
CASSLVKAGSGTDTQYF TGCGCCAGCAGCTTGGTCAAAGCAGGGTCAGGCACAGATACGCAGTATTTT NA TRBV5-1 many TRBJ2-3
CASSLRGTGLDIQYF TGTGCCAGCAGCTTAAGGGGGACCGGGTTAGACATTCAGTACTTC NA TRBV11-2 few TRBJ2-4
CAWSATGEKLFF TGTGCCTGGAGTGCTACTGGGGAAAAACTGTTTTTT NA TRBV30 many TRBJ1-4
CSVAHRSYQPQHF TGCAGCGTTGCGCACCGTAGTTATCAGCCCCAGCATTTT NA TRBV29-1 many TRBJ1-5
CASSPVYLGSANPRASANTGELFF TGTGCCAGCTCACCGGTCTATCTAGGATCTGCAAACCCCAGGGCTTCCGCGAATACCGGGGAGCTGTTTTTT NA TRBV18 NA TRBJ2-2
CASSPAVNSYEQYF TGCGCCAGCAGCCCGGCAGTCAATTCCTACGAGCAGTACTTC NA TRBV5-1 many TRBJ2-7
CASSLGGFDDEQFF TGTGCCAGCTCCCTTGGGGGGTTCGACGACGAGCAGTTCTTC NA TRBV7-2 many TRBJ2-1
CASIGQANTEAFF TGTGCCAGCATCGGACAGGCGAACACTGAAGCTTTCTTT TRBD1 TRBV12-3/TRBV12-4 NA TRBJ1-1
CASKRNGQFYNEQFF TGTGCCAGCAAGCGGAATGGACAATTTTACAATGAGCAGTTCTTC NA TRBV2 NA TRBJ2-1
CASSLSMGQAIRETQYF TGTGCCAGCAGCTTATCAATGGGACAGGCTATTAGGGAGACCCAGTACTTC TRBD1 TRBV11-2 NA TRBJ2-5
CASSIMAGTGELFF TGTGCCAGTAGTATTATGGCAGGGACCGGGGAGCTGTTTTTT NA TRBV19 many TRBJ2-2
CASMIGTTGYTF TGTGCCAGCATGATCGGGACGACTGGCTACACCTTC NA TRBV6-1 NA TRBJ1-2
CASSQETMETQYF TGCGCCAGCAGCCAAGAAACAATGGAGACCCAGTACTTC NA TRBV4-3 many TRBJ2-5
CASRAMVVNQPQHF TGTGCCAGCAGAGCCATGGTGGTCAATCAGCCCCAGCATTTT NA TRBV6-2/TRBV6-3 many TRBJ1-5
CSVVAGLGNIQYF TGCAGCGTTGTGGCGGGCCTTGGGAACATTCAGTACTTC NA TRBV29-1 many TRBJ2-4
CASSLASGRNTEAFF TGTGCCAGCAGCTTAGCGTCAGGCAGGAACACTGAAGCTTTCTTT NA TRBV7-9 NA TRBJ1-1
CASSLAGSGTDTQYF TGTGCCAGCAGCTTAGCGGGAAGTGGCACAGATACGCAGTATTTT NA TRBV7-9 many TRBJ2-3
CASSQFPGFPPGLAGDSDTQYF TGTGCCAGCAGCCAATTCCCGGGGTTCCCACCGGGACTAGCGGGAGATTCAGATACGCAGTATTTT TRBD2 TRBV4-2 NA TRBJ2-3
CATSSHRGLAKNIQYF TGTGCCACCAGCAGCCACAGGGGACTAGCCAAAAACATTCAGTACTTC NA TRBV15 NA TRBJ2-4
CASSWTSEYNEQFF TGTGCCAGCAGTTGGACTAGCGAGTACAATGAGCAGTTCTTC TRBD2 TRBV6-5 many TRBJ2-1
CASSTATQGVGYTF TGTGCCAGCAGTACCGCAACTCAGGGTGTTGGCTACACCTTC NA TRBV27 NA TRBJ1-2
CSARDVRQGNIQYF TGCAGTGCTAGAGACGTTCGACAGGGGAACATTCAGTACTTC TRBD1 TRBV20-1 few TRBJ2-4
CASSQDLVRPSTDTQYF TGTGCCAGCAGCCAAGACCTCGTCCGACCTAGCACAGATACGCAGTATTTT NA TRBV3-1 NA TRBJ2-3
CSASADWNTEAFF TGCAGTGCTAGTGCGGACTGGAACACTGAAGCTTTCTTT NA TRBV20-1 many TRBJ1-1
CASTEGLLRDTFTDTQYF TGTGCCAGCACCGAGGGGCTCTTGAGGGACACCTTCACAGATACGCAGTATTTT NA TRBV11-2 many TRBJ2-3
CASSKQGVNTGELFF TGTGCCAGCAGTAAACAGGGGGTTAACACCGGGGAGCTGTTTTTT TRBD1 TRBV2 many TRBJ2-2
CASSPHPGQPQHF TGTGCCAGCAGCCCCCATCCTGGCCAGCCCCAGCATTTT NA TRBV7-3 few TRBJ1-5
CASSLQTSYYGYTF TGTGCCAGCAGCTTGCAGACCAGTTACTATGGCTACACCTTC NA TRBV5-5 NA TRBJ1-2
CASTDLYEQYF TGTGCCAGCACGGACCTCTACGAGCAGTACTTC NA TRBV6-5 NA TRBJ2-7